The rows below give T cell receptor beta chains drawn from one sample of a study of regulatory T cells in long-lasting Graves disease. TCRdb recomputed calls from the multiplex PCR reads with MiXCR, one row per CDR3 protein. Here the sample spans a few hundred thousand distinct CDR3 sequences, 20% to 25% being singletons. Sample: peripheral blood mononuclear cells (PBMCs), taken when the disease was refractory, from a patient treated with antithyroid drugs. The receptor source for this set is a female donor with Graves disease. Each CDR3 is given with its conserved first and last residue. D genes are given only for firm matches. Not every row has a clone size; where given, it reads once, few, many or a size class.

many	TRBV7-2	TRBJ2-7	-	TGTGCCAGCAGCTTAGTCGCAGAGGACCTCTACGAGCAGTACTTC	CASSLVAEDLYEQYF
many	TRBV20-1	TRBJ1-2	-	TGCAGTGCTTACTCCAGGGTTGTCTATGGCTACACCTTC	CSAYSRVVYGYTF
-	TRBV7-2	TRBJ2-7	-	TGTGCCAGCAGGGTAGGGACATCCGTTTACTACGAGCAGTACTTC	CASRVGTSVYYEQYF
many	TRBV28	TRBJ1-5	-	TGTGCCAGCAGTGCTCAGGGATTAGGTCAGCCCCAGCATTTT	CASSAQGLGQPQHF
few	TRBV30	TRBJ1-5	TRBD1	TGTGCCTGGAGTGGTCCGGCTACAGGGGGCGGACAGCCCCAGCATTTT	CAWSGPATGGGQPQHF
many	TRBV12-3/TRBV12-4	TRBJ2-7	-	TGTGCCAGCAGTTTGGGCAGCTATAACGAGCAGTACTTC	CASSLGSYNEQYF
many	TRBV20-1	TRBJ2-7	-	TGCAGTGCTCTTCTCTACGAGCAGTACTTC	CSALLYEQYF
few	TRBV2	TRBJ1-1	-	TGTGCCGGCAGTGGGAGATCCGTTGGGATGAACACTGAAGCTTTCTTT	CAGSGRSVGMNTEAFF
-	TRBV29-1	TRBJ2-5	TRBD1	TGCAGCGTTGAGTGGGACAGGGACGAGACCCAGTACTTC	CSVEWDRDETQYF
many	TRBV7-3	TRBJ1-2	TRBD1	TGTGCCAGCAGCTCCGCCGGGACAGACCTCTATGGCTACACCTTC	CASSSAGTDLYGYTF
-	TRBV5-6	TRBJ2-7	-	TGTGCCAGCAGCTCGAGGCGAGGGGAATACGAGCAGTACTTC	CASSSRRGEYEQYF
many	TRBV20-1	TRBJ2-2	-	TGCAGTGCTAGCCCAGCCGACAAGACCGGGGAGCTGTTTTTT	CSASPADKTGELFF
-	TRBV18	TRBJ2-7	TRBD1	TGTGCCAGCTCGACTGGGACAGGGGTATTCGAGCAGTACTTC	CASSTGTGVFEQYF
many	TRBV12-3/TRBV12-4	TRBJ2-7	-	TGTGCCAGCAGTCTGGACCTTTCTTCCTACGAGCAGTACTTC	CASSLDLSSYEQYF
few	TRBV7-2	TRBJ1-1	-	TGTGCCAGCAGCTCTCTCAGGGGCGTGGGCACTGAAGCTTTCTTT	CASSSLRGVGTEAFF
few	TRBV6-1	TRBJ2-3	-	TGTCCCGGGCCGTCCGATACGCAGTATTTT	CPGPSDTQYF
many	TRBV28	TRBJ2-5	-	TGTGCCAGCAGTTTTGCCCTCCAGGAGACCCAGTACTTC	CASSFALQETQYF
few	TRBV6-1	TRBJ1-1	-	TGTGCCAGCAGTGGCCCGGAGGGGTCGACTGAAGCTTTCTTT	CASSGPEGSTEAFF
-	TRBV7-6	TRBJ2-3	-	TGTGCCAGCAGCTTAAAGGGGGGGAGTTCCAGTTCTAGCACAGATACGCAGTATTTT	CASSLKGGSSSSSTDTQYF
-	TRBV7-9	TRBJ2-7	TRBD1	TGTGCCAGCAGCTCCCGGGGACAGGGGGCCTACGAGCAGTACTTC	CASSSRGQGAYEQYF
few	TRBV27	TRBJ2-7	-	TGTGCCAGCAGTTTAATCGGCCAGACCTACGAGCAGTACTTC	CASSLIGQTYEQYF
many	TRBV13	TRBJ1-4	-	TGTGCCAGCAGCTACTCCGGGACAAGGAATGAAAAACTGTTTTTT	CASSYSGTRNEKLFF
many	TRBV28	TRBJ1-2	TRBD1	TGTGCCAGCCTGGACAGGGTCCAAGTGAATGGCTACACCTTC	CASLDRVQVNGYTF
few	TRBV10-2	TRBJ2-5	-	TGCGCCAGCAGTCATCGGACACCTCTAGAGACCCAGTACTTC	CASSHRTPLETQYF